This TCR beta chain emerged from a study of blood T cells in healthy people across ages. Regarding the study as a whole: With unsorted PBMCs, a conclusive comparison of naive versus antigen-experienced cells was not possible.

Germline V gives CDR1 MGHRA, CDR2 YSYEKL. The trim removed 1 base at V and 5 bases at J, leaving 10 bases unmatched. The CDR3 covers 17 residues. To note about this clonotype: Antigen: not known.

The authors ran a second PCR of roughly 6 to 12 cycles using a sample-barcoded 5' primer and a J-beta primer mix. A 12-random-nucleotide template-switch adaptor tagged each cDNA molecule. TCRdb processed the 5' RACE reads anew with MiXCR; each CDR3 protein has one entry. The sample yields hundreds of thousands of distinct CDR3 sequences, approximately 52% seen once. The sample comprised blood. The clonotype was recovered from a woman aged 80 or over in good health. This rearrangement joins TRBV4-1 to TRBJ2-3, with 9 bases that match TRBD1. The CDR3 DNA is TGCGCCAGCAGCCAAGTTGAAGCGGGACAGGGCGTAGATACGCAGTATTTT. It encodes CASSQVEAGQGVDTQYF.